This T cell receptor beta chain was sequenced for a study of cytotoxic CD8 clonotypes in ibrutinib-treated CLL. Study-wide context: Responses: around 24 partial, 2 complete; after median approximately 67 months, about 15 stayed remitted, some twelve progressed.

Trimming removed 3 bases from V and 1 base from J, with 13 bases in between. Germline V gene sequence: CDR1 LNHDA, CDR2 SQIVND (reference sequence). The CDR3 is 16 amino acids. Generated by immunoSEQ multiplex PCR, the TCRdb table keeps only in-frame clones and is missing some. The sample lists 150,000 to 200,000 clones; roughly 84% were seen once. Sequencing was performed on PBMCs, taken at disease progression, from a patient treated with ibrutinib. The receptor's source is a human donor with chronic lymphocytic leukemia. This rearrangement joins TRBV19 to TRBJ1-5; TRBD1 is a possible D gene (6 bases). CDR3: CASSIFRQGSNQPQHF. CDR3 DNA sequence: TGTGCCAGTAGTATCTTTAGGCAGGGGAGCAATCAGCCCCAGCATTTT.